This T cell receptor (beta chain) was obtained from a study of cytomegalovirus exposure and HLA in healthy donors. Study-wide context: The 110 or so validation repertoires were produced on the same platform as the 500 to 800 repertoires of the first cohort. This was reported in a later analysis.

Study-wide results and limits: There were over 150 TCR beta chains listed as cytomegalovirus-associated.

This CDR3 has 13 amino acids. The V and J ends lost 7 bases and 0 bases, in that order; junction bases with no gene match: 2. Per germline, CDR1 WSHSY and CDR2 SAAADI. Produced via immunoSEQ multiplex PCR; TCRdb's table is partial and in-frame only. Among some 110,000 clones listed, over 90% were seen once. About this clone itself: Its antigen is unidentified.

The sequence was collected from a woman aged 18-29 years in good health and CMV-seronegative. The sequenced material came from PBMCs. The rearrangement joins TRBV10-2 to TRBJ1-1, with 7 bases matching TRBD1. CDR3 in amino acids: CASKTGMNTEAFF. The CDR3 DNA reads TGCGCCAGCAAGACAGGGATGAACACTGAAGCTTTCTTT.